What follows is one T cell receptor (beta chain) and its context. The clone's antigen remains unknown. No base-level quality is on record; no much larger clone is a single base apart. Via the germline V gene (reference sequence), CDR1 is GTSNPN and CDR2 SVGIG. Inclusive of the bounding cysteine and phenylalanine, the CDR3 is 14 residues long. Only CDR3 DNA remains: 42 bases, in frame from the first base. The germline ends are 13 bases apart after V is trimmed by 4 bases and J by 0 bases. The data derive from a study of Ad26.COV2.S vaccination and SARS-CoV-2 variants (dated by TCRdb to the early 2020s). Describing the broader study: Donors in the vaccine arm were drawn from COV1001, a phase I-IIa trial of Ad26.COV2.S in healthy adults that was multicentre, randomized, double-blind and placebo-controlled. Sequencing of the TCRbeta repertoire served to evaluate the specificity and breadth of SARS-CoV-2-reactive T cell receptors following Ad26.COV2.S vaccination. Blinding of investigators to trial group allocation was maintained during experiments and outcome assessment. Trial participants were randomized into five groups of five, in which low-dose or high-dose Ad26.COV2.S was given once or twice, or placebo was given on both occasions. A total of 32 samples were included in the TCR-sequenced set, comprising 19 Ad26.COV2.S vaccine recipients, 5 placebo recipients and 8 SARS-CoV-2 convalescent individuals. Dosing of Ad26.COV2.S was intramuscular, at either 5x10^10 or 1x10^11 viral particles, delivered as one shot or as two shots spaced 56 days apart.

In the paper's terms, the treatment or condition label means: approximately 18 received Ad26.COV2.S at low or high dose, single or two shots; 5 received placebo; per-sample allocation not given. Repertoires of vaccine and placebo recipients were sequenced from samples collected on day 63 after the first injection. Cohort 1b enrolled 20 to 30 adults aged 18-55 years at a single site in Boston, USA, between 29 July and 7 August 2020. Ad26.COV2.S was a replication-incompetent adenovirus type 26 vector expressing a prefusion-stabilized SARS-CoV-2 spike protein from the original Wuhan strain. The immunoSEQ Assay was the method used to sequence TCRbeta CDR3 regions. After extraction, genomic DNA underwent amplification by bias-controlled multiplex PCR, followed by high-throughput sequencing. As for the original processing: To quantify the absolute abundance of each unique TCRbeta CDR3 region, sequences were collapsed and filtered. Usable DNA was measured by amplifying reference genes present in all nucleated cells, and TCRbeta template counts were normalized to that usable DNA to estimate T cell fraction. Repertoire TCRs were annotated as SARS-CoV-2-specific when V gene, CDR3 amino acid sequence and J gene were exactly matched to a known reactive TCR set. The reference SARS-CoV-2 TCR set was obtained from MIRA and was filtered for enrichment in COVID-19-positive ImmuneCODE repertoires, whereby public or cross-reactive TCRs were removed. Drawing on the MIRA antigens, annotated TCRs were analysed further at the level of specific ORF or position within ORF. Breadth was defined as annotated unique rearrangements over total unique productive rearrangements; depth was the summed frequency of those rearrangements. Two-sided Wilcoxon rank-sum tests were used to compare TCR breadth between groups. TCRdb provides this immuneACCESS table in a form limited to in-frame rearrangements. Some clones are lacking; in checked studies, under half of them reflect an unresolved V gene, and why the rest are absent is not known. V and J calls and clone size come straight from that table; D and trimming were deduced from the DNA. The sample table contains 350,000 to 450,000 clones; only one count was recorded for 70% to 90% of them. The ten largest clones represent 2.5% to 3.5% of the sample.

The paper's findings and limits, for the study overall: Non-spike TCR breadth was comparable between vaccine and placebo recipients, consistent with the vaccine containing only spike. After vaccination, spike-specific CD8+ and CD4+ T cell responses were reported to show substantial breadth. According to the authors, total T cell responses may have been underestimated by the TCR breadth and depth analyses. Ad26.COV2.S recipients had higher spike-specific TCR breadth than placebo recipients (P = 0.0014). The study was not powered for comparison of responses between vaccine doses or regimens.

This specimen was peripheral blood, taken in a trial of Ad26.COV2.S vaccine versus placebo. The rearrangement combines TRBV30 with TRBJ2-7; the D assignment is uncertain and may be TRBD1 or TRBD2, with 5 bases supporting each. The sequence came from a person between 18 and 65 years old who received the Ad26.COV2.S COVID-19 vaccine or a placebo. The DNA reads as follows: TGTGCCTGGAACCGGGACCGGAGCTCCTACGAGCAGTACTTC. The encoded protein is CAWNRDRSSYEQYF.